This T cell receptor beta chain was identified during a study of CD8 T cells in ankylosing spondylitis. Study-level points and caveats: A motif in TCR beta, a set of eight highly homologous variants, appeared characteristic of ankylosing spondylitis blood.

Germline CDR1 reads MNHEY; CDR2 reads SMNVEV (reference sequence). Trimming removed 4 bases from V and 6 bases from J; junction bases left unmatched: 7. CDR3 size: 15 residues. TCRdb recomputed calls from the 5' RACE reads with MiXCR, one row per CDR3 protein. The sample yields 200,000 to 250,000 distinct CDR3 sequences, roughly 18% seen once. This clonotype was observed many times. The antigen remains undetermined. Specimen: blood, either unsorted or a sorted T cell fraction (not recorded which). This sequence originates from a male donor with ankylosing spondylitis. The V and J genes are TRBV27 and TRBJ2-1; TRBD2 agrees at 9 bases. The DNA of the CDR3 is TGTGCCAGCAGTTCACCCGGGACTAGCCTCAATGAGCAGTTCTTC. Translation: CASSSPGTSLNEQFF.